These 17 T cell receptor beta chains were all obtained from the same sample, sequenced in a study of cytomegalovirus exposure and HLA in healthy donors. Sequencing used immunoSEQ multiplex PCR; TCRdb keeps in-frame clones, though not all of them. The table includes 150,000 to 200,000 clones, 65% to 85% detected once. Input material: PBMCs. The receptors shown here come from a woman between 18 and 30 years old in good health and CMV-seropositive.

In its sample, this clone was seen a few times. This chain uses TRBV6-5 with TRBJ1-3; 9 bases are shared with TRBD1. The ends lost 6 bases at V and 0 bases at J; junction bases unmatched: 0. The germline V gene has CDR1 MNHEY and CDR2 SVGAGI. The CDR3 loop spans 14 amino acids. The chain's CDR3 is CASRGQGSGNTIYF. CDR3 coding DNA: TGTGCCAGCAGGGGACAGGGCTCTGGAAACACCATATATTTT.

The chain recombines TRBV5-1 with TRBJ1-5; 9 bases fit TRBD1. This CDR3 is built from 15 residues. V shed 3 bases, J shed 8 bases, and the junction held 9 bases outside the gene matches. The germline V gene encodes CDR1 SGHRS and CDR2 YFSETQ. CDR3 DNA: TGCGCCAGCAGCTCCGGACAGGGGAAAATGGAGCCCCAGCATTTT. Its protein is CASSSGQGKMEPQHF. Supplemented by reference TRBV5-1 and TRBJ1-5, the full variable domain reads KAGVTQTPRYLIKTRGQQVTLSCSPISGHRSVSWYQQTPGQGLQFLFEYFSETQRNKGNFPGRFSGRQFSNSRSEMNVSTLELGDSALYLCASSSGQGKMEPQHFGDGTRLSIL.

This chain uses TRBV2 with TRBJ2-7; 9 nucleotides line up with TRBD1. The CDR3 spans 14 residues. Germline V gene sequence: CDR1 SNHLY, CDR2 FYNNEI. The junction had 10 bases not matched to a gene; V was cut back by 6 bases and J by 7 bases. DNA of the CDR3: TGTGCCAGCAGGGACCGGGACAGGGCGGTGGAGCAGTACTTC. Its translation: CASRDRDRAVEQYF.

V is TRBV6-5 and J is TRBJ1-1; possible D gene TRBD1, 6 bases. The germline V gene encodes CDR1 MNHEY and CDR2 SVGAGI. The V gene lost 5 bases and the J gene lost 1 base, with 11 bases spanning the gap. The CDR3 is 14 residues long. This chain's CDR3 is CASSNRQENTEAFF. The CDR3 nucleotides read TGTGCCAGCAGTAACCGACAGGAGAACACTGAAGCTTTCTTT.

The V call is TRBV6-4, the J call TRBJ2-7, with 10 positions matching TRBD2. Looked up from germline, CDR1 is MRHNA and CDR2 is SNTAGT. Germline trimming cut 5 bases from V and 3 bases from J; bases unmatched to any gene: 4. The CDR3 spans 14 residues. CDR3 coding DNA: TGTGCCAGCAGTAAGCGGGGGGGGAACTACGAGCAGTACTTC. It codes for CASSKRGGNYEQYF.

J is TRBJ1-1 and V is TRBV5-1, with D possibly matching TRBD1 (5 bases). CDR1 and CDR2 (germline): SGHRS, YFSETQ. This CDR3 has 16 residues. V gave up 0 bases and J gave up 0 bases, with 12 bases separating them. This CDR3 is CASSLASGLMNTEAFF. Here the CDR3 DNA reads TGCGCCAGCAGCTTGGCCTCAGGGTTGATGAACACTGAAGCTTTCTTT.

This rearrangement joins TRBV11-2 to TRBJ2-2; 11 bases fit TRBD2. Unmatched junction bases numbered 6, after V lost 5 bases and J lost 4 bases. CDR1 is SGHAT and CDR2 is FQNNGV in the germline V gene. The CDR3 contains 16 residues. CDR3 loop: CASSISGGAGTGELFF. In DNA, the CDR3 is TGTGCCAGCAGCATTAGCGGGGGGGCAGGCACCGGGGAGCTGTTTTTT. The full variable domain, its missing parts supplied by reference TRBV11-2 and TRBJ2-2, is EAGVAQSPRYKIIEKRQSVAFWCNPISGHATLYWYQQILGQGPKLLIQFQNNGVVDDSQLPKDRFSAERLKGVDSTLKIQPAKLEDSAVYLCASSISGGAGTGELFFGEGSRLTVL.

This chain uses TRBV2 with TRBJ1-2; D call uncertain. The germline gives CDR1 SNHLY, CDR2 FYNNEI. The CDR3 has 12 residues. Between the trimmed V and J ends, which lost 2 bases and 5 bases, there was a span of 6 bases. The CDR3 sequence is CASSELAYGYTF. Written as DNA, the CDR3 is TGTGCCAGCAGTGAATTGGCTTATGGCTACACCTTC. Together with reference TRBV2 and TRBJ1-2, the CDR3 gives the full variable domain: EPEVTQTPSHQVTQMGQEVILRCVPISNHLYFYWYRQILGQKVEFLVSFYNNEISEKSEIFDDQFSVERPDGSNFTLKIRSTKLEDSAMYFCASSELAYGYTFGSGTRLTVV.

In nucleotides, the CDR3 is TGCGCCAGCAGCTTGGTTGCGGGCACAGATACGCAGTATTTT. It yields the protein CASSLVAGTDTQYF. The J gene is TRBJ2-3, the V gene TRBV5-1, with D unclear. Germline loops: CDR1 SGHRS, CDR2 YFSETQ. CDR3 length equals 14 residues. The V gene lost 0 bases and the J gene lost 1 base, with 6 bases spanning the gap.

As concerns this clone: At one end the junction does not follow the germline gene, possibly because of a read error. The chain recombines TRBV6-6 with TRBJ1-2; the match to TRBD1 covers 9 bases. This CDR3 contains 11 residues. CDR1 and CDR2 from the germline V gene are MNHNY and SVGAGI (reference sequence). The CDR3 DNA reads as TGTGCCAGCACCCCAGGACAGGGGTTCGCCTTC. It yields the protein CASTPGQGFAF.

CDR3: CASSPRGLIQETQYF. The CDR3 DNA is TGTGCCAGCAGCCCCCGGGGACTAATACAAGAGACCCAGTACTTC. V gene TRBV6-5 combines with J gene TRBJ2-5; 7 nucleotides align to TRBD2. The V segment lost 6 bases and the J segment 2 bases; nucleotides outside the gene matches: 9. CDR3 length: 15 amino acids. Germline V gene data show CDR1 as MNHEY and CDR2 as SVGAGI.

The chain joins TRBV10-3 to TRBJ1-4; no clear D gene. Germline assignment: CDR1 ENHRY and CDR2 SYGVKD. V lost 6 bases and J lost 3, with 8 bases in between. The CDR3 covers 13 residues. Here the CDR3 reads CAISGRANEKLFF. In DNA, the CDR3 is TGTGCCATCAGCGGGCGGGCTAATGAAAAACTGTTTTTT.

In its sample, this clone was seen once. The chain combines TRBV7-8 with TRBJ2-7, with TRBD2 as a possible D gene (6 bases). Germline V gene sequence: CDR1 SGHVS, CDR2 FQNEAQ. V dropped 1 base and J dropped 0 bases, with 16 bases sitting between them. This CDR3 has 17 residues. CDR3 amino acids: CASSLVGGTISSYEQYF. The CDR3 bases are TGTGCCAGCAGCTTAGTAGGCGGGACGATTAGCTCCTACGAGCAGTACTTC. The full variable domain, its missing parts supplied by reference TRBV7-8 and TRBJ2-7, is GAGVSQSPRYKVAKRGQDVALRCDPISGHVSLFWYQQALGQGPEFLTYFQNEAQLDKSGLPSDRFFAERPEGSVSTLKIQRTQQEDSAVYLCASSLVGGTISSYEQYFGPGTRLTVT.

This clone showed up just a few times. The rearrangement uses TRBV2 and TRBJ1-5; no clear D gene. Per germline, CDR1 SNHLY and CDR2 FYNNEI. The CDR3 runs 13 residues. Trimming shortened V by 5 bases and J by 3 bases, and 8 bases separated the two germline ends. In DNA form, the CDR3 reads TGTGCCAGCAGTACGGACTTCAATCAGCCCCAGCATTTT. It specifies CASSTDFNQPQHF.

This sequence joins TRBV5-8 and TRBJ2-1, with 7 bases lining up with TRBD1. The V gene end was trimmed by 5 bases and the J gene end by 4 bases; junction bases not matched to a gene: 12. Looked up from germline, CDR1 is SGHTS and CDR2 is YDEGEE. CDR3 length equals 16 residues. DNA of the CDR3: TGTGCCAGCAGAACCACCGGGACAGAAACTTACAATGAGCAGTTCTTC. Residues: CASRTTGTETYNEQFF.

V usage is TRBV4-2 and J usage is TRBJ2-1, with TRBD2 matching 10 bases. The CDR3 runs 18 residues. Trimming removed 0 bases from V and 5 bases from J; junction bases left unmatched: 10. Germline-derived CDR1 and CDR2 are LGHNA and YNFKEQ. As DNA, the CDR3 is TGTGCCAGCAGCCAAGATCGAACCACTAGCGGGGAAAACAATGAGCAGTTCTTC. Translation: CASSQDRTTSGENNEQFF.

This rearrangement joins TRBV6-4 to TRBJ2-7; the match to TRBD1 covers 9 bases. The V segment lost 5 bases and the J segment 6 bases; nucleotides outside the gene matches: 5. The CDR3 length is 13 residues. Germline loops: CDR1 MRHNA, CDR2 SNTAGT. In nucleotides, the CDR3 is TGTGCCAGCAGTACCGGGACAGGGCGCGAGCAGTACTTC. As protein: CASSTGTGREQYF.